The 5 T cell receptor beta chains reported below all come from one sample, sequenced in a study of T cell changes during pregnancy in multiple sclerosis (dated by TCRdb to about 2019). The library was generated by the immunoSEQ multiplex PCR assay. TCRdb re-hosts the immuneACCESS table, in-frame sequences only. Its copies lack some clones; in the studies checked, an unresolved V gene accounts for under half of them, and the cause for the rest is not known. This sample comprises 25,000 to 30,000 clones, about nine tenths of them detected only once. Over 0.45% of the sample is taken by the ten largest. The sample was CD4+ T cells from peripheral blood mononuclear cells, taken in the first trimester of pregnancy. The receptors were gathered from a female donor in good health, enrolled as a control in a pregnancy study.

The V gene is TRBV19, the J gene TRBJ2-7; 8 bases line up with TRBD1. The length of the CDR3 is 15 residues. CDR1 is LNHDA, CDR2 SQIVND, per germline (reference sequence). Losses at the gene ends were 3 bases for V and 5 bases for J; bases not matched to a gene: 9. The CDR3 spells CASSIGAGGLDEQYF. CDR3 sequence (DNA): TGTGCCAGTAGTATCGGGGCAGGGGGCTTGGACGAGCAGTACTTC.

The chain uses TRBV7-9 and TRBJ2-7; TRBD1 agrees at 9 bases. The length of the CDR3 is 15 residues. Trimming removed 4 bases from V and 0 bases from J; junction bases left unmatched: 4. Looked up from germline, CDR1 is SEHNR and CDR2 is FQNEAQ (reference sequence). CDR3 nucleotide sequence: TGTGCCAGCAGCTCCCGGGACAGGGTCTCCTACGAGCAGTACTTC. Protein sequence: CASSSRDRVSYEQYF.

The CDR3 DNA sequence: TGTGCCAGCAGTTTATCGAAGCCCATTGAGCAGTTCTTC. This sequence encodes CASSLSKPIEQFF. This rearrangement joins TRBV27 to TRBJ2-1, with D unresolved. Looked up from germline, CDR1 is MNHEY and CDR2 is SMNVEV (reference sequence). The CDR3 covers 13 residues. The ends were cut back, 0 bases at V and 9 bases at J, with 9 bases in the middle.

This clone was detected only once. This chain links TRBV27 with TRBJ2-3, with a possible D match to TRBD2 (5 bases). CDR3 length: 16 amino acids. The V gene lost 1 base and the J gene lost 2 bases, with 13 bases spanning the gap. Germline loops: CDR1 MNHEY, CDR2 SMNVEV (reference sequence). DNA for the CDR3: TGTGCCAGCAGTTTATTGGGAGTACTGAACACAGATACGCAGTATTTT. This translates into CASSLLGVLNTDTQYF.

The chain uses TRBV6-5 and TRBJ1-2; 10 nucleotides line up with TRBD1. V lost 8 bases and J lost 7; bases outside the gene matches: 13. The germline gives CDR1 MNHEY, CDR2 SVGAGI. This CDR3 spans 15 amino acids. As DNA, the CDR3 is TGTGCCAGCTCACTTTCCGGGACAGGGGAGGGTGGCTACACCTTC. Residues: CASSLSGTGEGGYTF.